This TCR beta chain was captured by sequencing in a study of blood T cell repertoires in COVID-19. Across the study: Acute and convalescent COVID-19 specimens originated in the United States, Italy and Spain.

Produced via immunoSEQ multiplex PCR; TCRdb's table is partial and in-frame only. This sample has hundreds of thousands of clones; around 91% occur once, and the top ten carry 3% to 4%. The CDR3 loop spans 13 amino acids. The germline V gene encodes CDR1 LNHDA and CDR2 SQIVND (reference sequence). V shed 4 bases and J shed 7 bases, with 13 bases lying between them. The source of this sequence is a woman aged 18-30 years who had recovered from COVID-19. This chain joins TRBV19 and TRBJ1-2; D perhaps matches TRBD1 (6 bases). The sequencing sample was made of peripheral blood. CDR3: CASSTSGGLGYTF. CDR3 bases: TGTGCCAGTAGTACATCGGGGGGCCTTGGCTACACCTTC.